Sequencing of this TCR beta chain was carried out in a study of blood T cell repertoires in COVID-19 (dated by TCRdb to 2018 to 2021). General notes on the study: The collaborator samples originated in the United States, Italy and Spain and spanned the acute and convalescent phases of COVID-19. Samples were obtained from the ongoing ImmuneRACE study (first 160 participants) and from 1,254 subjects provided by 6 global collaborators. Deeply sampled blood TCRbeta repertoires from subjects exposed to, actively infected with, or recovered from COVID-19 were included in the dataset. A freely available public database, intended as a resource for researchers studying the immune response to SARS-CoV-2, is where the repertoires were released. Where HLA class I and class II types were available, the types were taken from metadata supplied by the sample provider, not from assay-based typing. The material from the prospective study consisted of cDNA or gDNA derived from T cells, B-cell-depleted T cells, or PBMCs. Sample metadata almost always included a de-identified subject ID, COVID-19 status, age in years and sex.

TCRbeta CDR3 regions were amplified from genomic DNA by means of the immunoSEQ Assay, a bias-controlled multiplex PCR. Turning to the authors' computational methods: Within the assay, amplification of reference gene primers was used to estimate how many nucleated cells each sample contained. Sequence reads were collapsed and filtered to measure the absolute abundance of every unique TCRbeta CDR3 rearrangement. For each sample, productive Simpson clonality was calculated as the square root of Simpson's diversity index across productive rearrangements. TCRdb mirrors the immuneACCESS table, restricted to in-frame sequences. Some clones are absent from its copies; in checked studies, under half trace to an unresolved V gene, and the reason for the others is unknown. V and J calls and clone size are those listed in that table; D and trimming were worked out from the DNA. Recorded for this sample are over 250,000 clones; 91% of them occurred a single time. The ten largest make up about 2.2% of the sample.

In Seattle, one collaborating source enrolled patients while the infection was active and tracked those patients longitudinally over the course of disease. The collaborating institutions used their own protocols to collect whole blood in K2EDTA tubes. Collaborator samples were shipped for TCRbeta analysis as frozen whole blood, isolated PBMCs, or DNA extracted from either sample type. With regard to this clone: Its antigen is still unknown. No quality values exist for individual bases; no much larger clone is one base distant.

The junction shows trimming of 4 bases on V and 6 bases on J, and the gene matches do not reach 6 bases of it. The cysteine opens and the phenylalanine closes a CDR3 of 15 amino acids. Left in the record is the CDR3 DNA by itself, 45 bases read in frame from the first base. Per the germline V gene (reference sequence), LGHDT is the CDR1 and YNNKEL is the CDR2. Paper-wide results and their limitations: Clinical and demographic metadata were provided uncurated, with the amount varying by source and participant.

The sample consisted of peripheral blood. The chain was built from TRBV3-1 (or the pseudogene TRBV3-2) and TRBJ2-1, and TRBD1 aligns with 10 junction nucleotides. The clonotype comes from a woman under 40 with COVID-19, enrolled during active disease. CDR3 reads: CASSPGTGVGNEQFF. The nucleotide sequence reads TGTGCCAGCAGCCCGGGGACAGGGGTGGGCAATGAGCAGTTCTTC.